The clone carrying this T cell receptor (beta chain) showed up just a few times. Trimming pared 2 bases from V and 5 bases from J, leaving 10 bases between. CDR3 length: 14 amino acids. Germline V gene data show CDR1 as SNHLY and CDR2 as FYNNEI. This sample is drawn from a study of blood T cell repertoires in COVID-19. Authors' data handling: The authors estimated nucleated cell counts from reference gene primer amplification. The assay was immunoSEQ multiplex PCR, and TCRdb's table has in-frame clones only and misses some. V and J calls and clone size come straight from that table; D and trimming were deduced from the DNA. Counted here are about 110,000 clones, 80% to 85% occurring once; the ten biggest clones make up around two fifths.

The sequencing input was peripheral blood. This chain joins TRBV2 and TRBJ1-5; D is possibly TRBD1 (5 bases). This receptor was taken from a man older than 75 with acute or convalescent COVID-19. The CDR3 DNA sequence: TGTGCCAGCAGTGAACTCCAGGGTGATCAGCCCCAGCATTTT. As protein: CASSELQGDQPQHF. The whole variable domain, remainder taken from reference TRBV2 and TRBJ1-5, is EPEVTQTPSHQVTQMGQEVILRCVPISNHLYFYWYRQILGQKVEFLVSFYNNEISEKSEIFDDQFSVERPDGSNFTLKIRSTKLEDSAMYFCASSELQGDQPQHFGDGTRLSIL.